This TCR beta chain comes out of a study of response to subunit inactivated influenza vaccine. The CDR3 is 14 amino acids. Germline assignment: CDR1 SGDLS and CDR2 YYNGEE. Trimming took off 4 bases at V and 0 bases at J, with 10 bases between the two ends. As concerns this clonotype: No antigen is known for it.

General observations from the study: A suggestion made by the authors is that each seasonal influenza vaccination recruits few new T cells.

TCRdb re-analysed the RT-PCR reads in MiXCR, keeping a single row per CDR3 protein. This table holds roughly 550,000 distinct CDR3 sequences, roughly 25% found once. The sample was also linked to a second study, of T cells expressing NK-cell markers. From that study: 5'RACE template switching with UMIs generated TCR beta cDNA. Sequenced donors, eight in total, included seven who were HCMV-seropositive and one who was seronegative. For a handful of donors, the dominant NKG2C+ clonotypes made up about 1.0-7.5% of their CD8+ T cells. In several donors, these clonotypes also led the CD3+CD56-NKG2C+ fraction.

This chain connects TRBV9 to TRBJ1-2, with no clear D. This clonotype was obtained from a man in his fifties who received an inactivated influenza vaccine. The sequenced sample was CD4+ T cells sorted from PBMCs, obtained roughly 12 days after vaccination. The CDR3 nucleotides read TGTGCCAGCAGCATGGCTGAAGCTAACTATGGCTACACCTTC. It specifies CASSMAEANYGYTF.